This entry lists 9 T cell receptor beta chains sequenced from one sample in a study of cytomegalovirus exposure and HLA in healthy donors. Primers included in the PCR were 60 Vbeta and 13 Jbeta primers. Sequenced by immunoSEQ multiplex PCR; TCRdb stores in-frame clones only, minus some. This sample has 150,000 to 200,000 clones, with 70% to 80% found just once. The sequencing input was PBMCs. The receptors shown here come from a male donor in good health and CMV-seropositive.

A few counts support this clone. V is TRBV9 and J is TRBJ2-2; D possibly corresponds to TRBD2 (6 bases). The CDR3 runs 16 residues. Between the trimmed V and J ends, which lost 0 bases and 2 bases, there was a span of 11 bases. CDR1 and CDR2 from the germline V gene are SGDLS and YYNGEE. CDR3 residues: CASSVEAGPNTGELFF. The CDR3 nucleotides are TGTGCCAGCAGCGTAGAGGCGGGGCCAAACACCGGGGAGCTGTTTTTT.

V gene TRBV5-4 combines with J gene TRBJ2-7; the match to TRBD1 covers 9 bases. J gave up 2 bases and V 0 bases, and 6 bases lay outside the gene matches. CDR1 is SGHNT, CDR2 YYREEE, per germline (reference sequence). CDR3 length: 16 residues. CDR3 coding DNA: TGTGCCAGCAGCTTGGGGGCCGGGACAGGGACCTACGAGCAGTACTTC. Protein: CASSLGAGTGTYEQYF.

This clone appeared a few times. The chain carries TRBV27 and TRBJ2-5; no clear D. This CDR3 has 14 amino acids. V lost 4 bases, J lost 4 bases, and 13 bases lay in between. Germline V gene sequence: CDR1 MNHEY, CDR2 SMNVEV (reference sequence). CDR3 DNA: TGTGCCAGCAGTTGGGCCAGGTTGGGAGAGACCCAGTACTTC. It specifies CASSWARLGETQYF.

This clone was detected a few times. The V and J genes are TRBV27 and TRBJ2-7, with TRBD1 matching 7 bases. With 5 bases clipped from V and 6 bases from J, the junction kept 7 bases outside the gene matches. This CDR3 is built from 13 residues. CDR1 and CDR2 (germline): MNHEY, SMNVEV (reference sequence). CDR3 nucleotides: TGTGCCAGCAGTGAGACAGGGTGGGGCGAGCAGTACTTC. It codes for CASSETGWGEQYF.

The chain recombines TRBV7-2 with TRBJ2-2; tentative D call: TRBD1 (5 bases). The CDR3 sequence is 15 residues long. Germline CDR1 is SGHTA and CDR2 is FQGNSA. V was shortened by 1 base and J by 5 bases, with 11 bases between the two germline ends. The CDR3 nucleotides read TGTGCCAGCAGCTTAGAAGGCAGGGCGACCGGGGAGCTGTTTTTT. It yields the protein CASSLEGRATGELFF.

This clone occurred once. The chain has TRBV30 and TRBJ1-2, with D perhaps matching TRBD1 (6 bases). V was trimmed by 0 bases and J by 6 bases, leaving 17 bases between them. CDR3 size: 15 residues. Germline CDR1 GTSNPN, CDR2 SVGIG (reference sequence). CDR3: CAWSVSYRVANGYTF. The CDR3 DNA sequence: TGTGCCTGGAGTGTTTCATACAGGGTAGCGAATGGCTACACCTTC.

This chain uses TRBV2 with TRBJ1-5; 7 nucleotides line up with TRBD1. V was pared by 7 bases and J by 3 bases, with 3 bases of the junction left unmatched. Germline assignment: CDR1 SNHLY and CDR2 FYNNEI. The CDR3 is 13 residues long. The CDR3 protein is CASIDRDNQPQHF. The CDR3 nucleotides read TGTGCCAGCATCGACAGGGACAATCAGCCCCAGCATTTT.

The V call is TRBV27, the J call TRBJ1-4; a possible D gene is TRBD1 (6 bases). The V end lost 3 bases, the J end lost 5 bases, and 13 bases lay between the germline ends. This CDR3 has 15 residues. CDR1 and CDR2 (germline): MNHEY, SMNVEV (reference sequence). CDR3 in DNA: TGTGCCAGCAGTTTCAATGCAGGGGACAATGAAAAACTGTTTTTT. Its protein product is CASSFNAGDNEKLFF.

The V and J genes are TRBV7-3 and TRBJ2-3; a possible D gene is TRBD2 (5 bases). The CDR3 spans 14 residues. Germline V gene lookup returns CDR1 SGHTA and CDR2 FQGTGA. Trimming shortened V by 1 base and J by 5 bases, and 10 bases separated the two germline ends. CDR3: CASSLRTPLDTQYF. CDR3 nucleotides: TGTGCCAGCAGCTTAAGGACTCCGCTAGATACGCAGTATTTT.